The source of this T cell receptor (beta chain) is a study of Ad26.COV2.S vaccination and SARS-CoV-2 variants. Background on the study: Intramuscular Ad26.COV2.S doses were given once or twice, 56 days apart.

Study-wide results and limits: Vaccine and placebo recipients had similar non-spike TCR breadth.

Worth noting for this clone: Its target is unknown.

V shed 1 base, J shed 7 bases, and the junction held 3 bases outside the gene matches. The germline gives CDR1 GTSNPN, CDR2 SVGIG (reference sequence). This CDR3 has 14 residues. The treatment: 15 to 20 received Ad26.COV2.S at low or high dose, single or two shots; about 5 received placebo; per-sample allocation not given. Specimen acquisition occurred on day 63 following the initial vaccine or placebo injection. The method was immunoSEQ multiplex PCR; TCRdb's version includes in-frame clones alone and lacks a portion of them. The data show a few hundred thousand clones, with around 89% seen just once and over 1.5% held by the top ten.

The chain employs TRBV30 and TRBJ1-4, with 10 bases identical to TRBD1. The clonotype comes from a person between 18 and 59 years old who received the Ad26.COV2.S COVID-19 vaccine or a placebo. The sequences come from peripheral blood, collected in a trial of Ad26.COV2.S vaccine versus placebo. CDR3: CAWSAGQGGEKLFF. CDR3 bases: TGTGCCTGGAGTGCCGGACAGGGGGGTGAAAAACTGTTTTTT.